This T cell receptor (beta chain) stems from a study of CD8 T cells in ankylosing spondylitis. For TCR beta, libraries came from quantitative 5'-RACE with molecular barcodes. Each CDR3 protein is one row after TCRdb ran MiXCR on the 5' RACE reads. The sample holds almost 400,000 distinct CDR3 sequences, around 20% seen once. Broader study findings: A motif in TCR beta, a set of roughly eight highly homologous variants, appeared characteristic of ankylosing spondylitis blood. Relatively scarce in peripheral blood, disease-linked clones were CD8+.

Points on this clonotype: The antigen is undetermined.

The ends were cut back, 5 bases at V and 2 bases at J, with 9 bases in the middle. Germline values: CDR1 SGHAT, CDR2 FQDESV (reference sequence). There are 13 residues in the CDR3. The source is a male donor with ankylosing spondylitis. V gene TRBV11-1 combines with J gene TRBJ2-5; TRBD1 might be the D (5 bases). Sequencing used blood, either unsorted or a sorted T cell fraction (not recorded which). Here the CDR3 reads CASSRQIQETQYF. CDR3 sequence (DNA): TGTGCCAGCAGCCGACAGATACAAGAGACCCAGTACTTC.